The clone carrying this T cell receptor beta chain has only a few counts. The CDR3 loop spans 15 amino acids. V dropped 4 bases and J dropped 2; count of bases not matched to a gene: 8. Germline assignment: CDR1 SGHRS and CDR2 YFSETQ. The data are from a study of blood T cells in healthy people across ages. With a J-beta primer mix and a sample-barcoded 5' primer, a second PCR ran about 7 to 12 cycles. MiXCR, applied by TCRdb to the 5' RACE reads, yields one record per CDR3 protein. Of approximately 580,000 distinct CDR3 sequences listed, approximately 25% are singletons. These sequences were also reported in another study, on T cells of mothers and their children. That investigation notes: Donors comprised a few healthy Caucasian mothers plus their six children. Related mother-child pairs shared slightly more overlap than unrelated pairs, but the difference was non-significant.

Sequences were obtained from blood. The sequence was collected from a boy aged 10-17 years in good health. The J gene is TRBJ1-1, the V gene TRBV5-1, with 7 bases lining up with TRBD1. CDR3 DNA: TGCGCCAGCAGCCCTAGACAGGGTCTCAACACTGAAGCTTTCTTT. This gives the protein CASSPRQGLNTEAFF.